These 29 T cell receptor beta chains were sequenced from one sample in a study of cytomegalovirus exposure and HLA in healthy donors. Use of 60 Vbeta and 13 Jbeta primers characterized the PCR. Sequencing used immunoSEQ multiplex PCR; TCRdb keeps in-frame clones, though not all of them. The sample lists 250,000 to 350,000 clones, more than 80% occurring once. What was sequenced was PBMCs. These receptors came from a man aged 35 to 55 in good health and CMV-seropositive.

The CDR3 loop is CAISETDNEKLFF. In DNA, the CDR3 is TGTGCCATCAGTGAGACAGATAATGAAAAACTGTTTTTT. V and J are TRBV10-3 and TRBJ1-4; the D is unclear. This CDR3 region has 13 residues. CDR1 is ENHRY and CDR2 is SYGVKD in the germline V gene. V lost 2 bases and J lost 4, with 5 bases in between.

This chain connects TRBV5-1 to TRBJ2-3; D possibly corresponds to TRBD1 (6 bases). This CDR3 has 16 amino acids. Trimming removed 4 bases at V and 4 bases at J, with 19 bases between. The V gene's germline CDR1 is SGHRS and CDR2 YFSETQ. CDR3 loop: CASSLTMAGDADTQYF. As DNA, the CDR3 is TGCGCCAGCAGCCTGACCATGGCAGGGGATGCAGATACGCAGTATTTT.

The chain uses TRBV4-2 and TRBJ2-7; a possible D gene is TRBD1 (6 bases). The CDR3 has 12 amino acids. CDR1 and CDR2 from the germline V gene are LGHNA and YNFKEQ. V was pared by 5 bases and J by 3 bases, with 8 bases between. Here the CDR3 DNA reads TGTGCCAGCAGCTCGGACAGCTACGAGCAGTACTTC. Translated, it gives CASSSDSYEQYF.

This chain joins TRBV6-5 and TRBJ2-7; 8 bases match TRBD2. The CDR3 runs 13 residues. With 6 bases clipped from V and 5 bases from J, the junction kept 6 bases outside the gene matches. Germline V gives CDR1 MNHEY, CDR2 SVGAGI. CDR3 protein: CASSRLASNEQYF. CDR3 nucleotide sequence: TGTGCCAGCAGCAGACTAGCGAGCAACGAGCAGTACTTC.

The chain uses TRBV7-6 and TRBJ2-7, with 10 bases aligning to TRBD1. The junction had 11 bases not matched to a gene; V was cut back by 3 bases and J by 6 bases. The CDR3 has 16 residues. Per the germline V gene, CDR1 is SGHVS and CDR2 is FNYEAQ. The CDR3 region has the DNA TGTGCCAGCAGCTTCCCGGGACAGGGGAATCCAGGCGAGCAGTACTTC. It encodes CASSFPGQGNPGEQYF.

V and J are TRBV7-2 and TRBJ2-1, with D uncertain. The CDR3 consists of 16 residues. Germline CDR1 is SGHTA and CDR2 is FQGNSA. Trimming took 1 base from V and 7 from J, leaving 17 bases between them. For the CDR3, the DNA is TGTGCCAGCAGCTTAGAATCGCAGACAAAGTGGAATGAGCAGTTCTTC. This sequence encodes CASSLESQTKWNEQFF.

The chain couples TRBV5-1 to TRBJ2-3; 8 bases agree with TRBD2. This CDR3 is built from 14 residues. Germline CDR1 is SGHRS and CDR2 is YFSETQ. Unmatched junction bases numbered 5, after V lost 4 bases and J lost 4 bases. Written as DNA, the CDR3 is TGCGCCAGCAGCAAAGCGGGAGATGCAGATACGCAGTATTTT. Translated, it gives CASSKAGDADTQYF.

This chain joins TRBV18 and TRBJ2-5, with D hard to call. The germline V gene encodes CDR1 KGHSH and CDR2 LQKENI. V lost 3 bases and J 0 bases, leaving 8 bases between the germline ends. This CDR3 has 14 amino acids. For the CDR3, the DNA is TGTGCCAGCTCACCCCCCGAGTACCAAGAGACCCAGTACTTC. It translates to CASSPPEYQETQYF.

The rearrangement links TRBV30 to TRBJ2-2, with 11 bases matching TRBD1. The ends lost 0 bases at V and 6 bases at J; junction bases unmatched: 9. This CDR3 spans 17 amino acids. CDR1 and CDR2 from the germline V gene are GTSNPN and SVGIG (reference sequence). This CDR3 reads CAWSVKWGQGGSGELFF. CDR3 in DNA: TGTGCCTGGAGTGTGAAGTGGGGACAGGGGGGCTCCGGGGAGCTGTTTTTT.

CDR3 in amino acids: CASSRTSQSAGELFF. CDR3 DNA sequence: TGTGCCAGCAGCCGGACTAGCCAGTCCGCCGGGGAGCTGTTTTTT. The chain recombines TRBV7-2 with TRBJ2-2; 8 bases map to TRBD2. Germline CDR1 and CDR2: SGHTA and FQGNSA. CDR3 length: 15 amino acids. Unmatched junction bases numbered 8, after V lost 5 bases and J lost 6 bases.

V usage is TRBV5-5 and J usage is TRBJ1-5; 7 bases match TRBD1. The CDR3 spans 13 residues. Germline CDR1 reads SGHKS; CDR2 reads YYEKEE (reference sequence). Trimming took 3 bases from V and 4 from J; bases not matched to a gene: 1. Here the CDR3 reads CASSSDRNQPQHF. DNA for the CDR3: TGTGCCAGCAGCTCGGACAGGAATCAGCCCCAGCATTTT.

J is TRBJ2-4 and V is TRBV6-1, with 9 nucleotides matching TRBD1. V lost 1 base to trimming and J lost 4 bases; unmatched junction nucleotides: 2. This CDR3 contains 15 residues. Germline V CDR1 and CDR2: MNHNS, SASEGT. CDR3 nucleotide sequence: TGTGCCAGCAGTGAAGACAGGGGGCATAAAAACATTCAGTACTTC. Protein sequence: CASSEDRGHKNIQYF.

CDR3 bases: TGTGCCAGCAGGTCCCCCGGGACTAGCCCCTACGAGCAGTACTTC. Protein: CASRSPGTSPYEQYF. The chain has TRBV28 and TRBJ2-7; 9 nucleotides match TRBD2. CDR1 and CDR2 (germline): MDHEN, SYDVKM. J was trimmed by 2 bases and V by 6 bases; bases with no gene match: 8. CDR3 length: 15 residues.

V and J are TRBV5-4 and TRBJ2-3, with D possibly being TRBD2 (5 bases). Per germline, CDR1 SGHNT and CDR2 YYREEE (reference sequence). V lost 4 bases and J 2 bases, leaving 17 bases between the germline ends. The CDR3 is 16 amino acids. This CDR3 is CASSATRAWATDTQYF. CDR3 nucleotides: TGTGCCAGCAGCGCAACTAGAGCGTGGGCCACAGATACGCAGTATTTT.

A few counts support this clone. V and J are TRBV5-1 and TRBJ2-6; possibly TRBD2 for D (5 bases). Trimming left V 4 bases short and J 1 base short, with 12 bases between. This CDR3 region has 16 residues. Looked up from germline, CDR1 is SGHRS and CDR2 is YFSETQ. CDR3 nucleotides: TGCGCCAGCAGCCCGGAGTCGGGGTCTGGGGCCAACGTCCTGACTTTC. The encoded protein is CASSPESGSGANVLTF.

Only one count was recorded for this clone. The rearrangement uses TRBV19 and TRBJ2-2; 12 positions agree with TRBD2. CDR3 length: 16 residues. Germline values: CDR1 LNHDA, CDR2 SQIVND (reference sequence). The V segment lost 6 bases and the J segment 7 bases; nucleotides outside the gene matches: 9. DNA of the CDR3: TGTGCCAGTAGCCAGACTAGCGGGAGAACGGACGGGGAGCTGTTTTTT. Protein sequence: CASSQTSGRTDGELFF.

This clone was picked up one time. The genes are TRBV7-6 and TRBJ1-4; D is ambiguous. This CDR3 has 16 amino acids. Germline values: CDR1 SGHVS, CDR2 FNYEAQ. V was trimmed by 1 base and J by 4 bases, leaving 13 bases between them. The CDR3 is CASSLGRQAVNEKLFF. In DNA form, the CDR3 reads TGTGCCAGCAGCTTAGGGCGCCAGGCCGTTAATGAAAAACTGTTTTTT.

This clone was detected once. J is TRBJ1-2 and V is TRBV5-4, with 7 bases identical to TRBD1. The germline gives CDR1 SGHNT, CDR2 YYREEE (reference sequence). J was trimmed by 4 bases and V by 5 bases; bases with no gene match: 20. This CDR3 has 18 residues. CDR3: CASSSQTGTTARIYGYTF. The CDR3 DNA sequence: TGTGCCAGCAGTTCGCAGACAGGGACGACCGCCCGAATCTATGGCTACACCTTC.

The rearrangement links TRBV19 to TRBJ2-7; TRBD1 matches 9 bases. The V segment lost 6 bases and the J segment 3 bases; nucleotides outside the gene matches: 3. The CDR3 runs 13 residues. The germline V gene encodes CDR1 LNHDA and CDR2 SQIVND (reference sequence). The CDR3 spells CASRRQGGYEQYF. In DNA form, the CDR3 reads TGTGCCAGTAGGCGACAGGGGGGCTACGAGCAGTACTTC.

The chain couples TRBV9 to TRBJ1-1, with D tentatively TRBD1 (5 bases). This CDR3 has 13 amino acids. Trimming removed 0 bases at V and 5 bases at J, with 8 bases between. Germline V gives CDR1 SGDLS, CDR2 YYNGEE. CDR3 in amino acids: CASSVGGRTEAFF. The DNA of the CDR3 is TGTGCCAGCAGCGTAGGGGGCCGGACTGAAGCTTTCTTT.

This chain links TRBV15 with TRBJ1-5; perhaps TRBD1 as D (5 bases). Per the germline V gene, CDR1 is LNHNV and CDR2 is YYDKDF (reference sequence). V lost 5 bases and J lost 3, with 11 bases in between. This CDR3 is built from 14 residues. The CDR3 spells CATSQGRNNQPQHF. The CDR3 coding sequence is TGTGCCACCAGCCAGGGCAGAAACAATCAGCCCCAGCATTTT.

V gene TRBV6-5 combines with J gene TRBJ1-5; D unclear. V was shortened by 7 bases and J by 4 bases, with 14 bases between the two germline ends. Germline CDR1 MNHEY, CDR2 SVGAGI. The CDR3 is 14 amino acids. The CDR3 DNA sequence: TGTGCCAGCACTCCCCGGGTAGGAAATCAGCCCCAGCATTTT. This sequence encodes CASTPRVGNQPQHF.

This chain links TRBV30 with TRBJ2-7, with TRBD1 matching over 9 bases. The J segment lost 2 bases and the V segment lost 3 bases, leaving 2 bases of the junction unmatched. The CDR3 spans 13 residues. Looked up from germline, CDR1 is GTSNPN and CDR2 is SVGIG (reference sequence). The CDR3 nucleotides read TGTGCCTGGAGGGGGACAGGGCCCTACGAGCAGTACTTC. It yields the protein CAWRGTGPYEQYF.

This sequence joins TRBV19 and TRBJ2-2; D is undetermined. V lost 3 bases to trimming and J lost 1 base, with 6 bases between them. The CDR3 spans 14 residues. The germline V gene has CDR1 LNHDA and CDR2 SQIVND (reference sequence). This CDR3 reads CASSILRNTGELFF. The CDR3 DNA is TGTGCCAGTAGTATCCTCAGGAACACCGGGGAGCTGTTTTTT.

The chain recombines TRBV7-3 with TRBJ2-7; 11 bases match TRBD2. CDR3 length: 13 residues. Germline CDR1 and CDR2: SGHTA and FQGTGA. J was trimmed by 6 bases and V by 3 bases; bases with no gene match: 1. This CDR3 reads CASSFSGRAEQYF. The CDR3 nucleotides are TGTGCCAGCAGCTTTAGCGGGAGGGCCGAGCAGTACTTC.

The V call is TRBV5-1, the J call TRBJ1-2; weak D call: TRBD1 (5 bases). V lost 2 bases to trimming and J lost 6 bases, with 23 bases between them. The CDR3 consists of 17 residues. CDR1 is SGHRS, CDR2 YFSETQ, per germline. DNA for the CDR3: TGCGCCAGCAGCTTAACCACCCTCTCGACAGCCGGAGATGGCTACACCTTC. Amino acids: CASSLTTLSTAGDGYTF.

The chain is built from TRBV18 and TRBJ2-7; no reliable D call. Trimming pared 3 bases from V and 6 bases from J, leaving 18 bases between. This CDR3 comprises 15 residues. The germline CDR1 and CDR2 sequences are KGHSH and LQKENI. CDR3 nucleotide sequence: TGTGCCAGCTCACCGGAGATAACTCGCCGCTCCGAGCAGTACTTC. It codes for CASSPEITRRSEQYF.

This clone was picked up one time. J is TRBJ2-7 and V is TRBV7-3; the D gene is possibly TRBD1 (6 bases). Germline CDR1 SGHTA, CDR2 FQGTGA. The CDR3 runs 14 residues. V was clipped by 2 bases and J by 3 bases, with 11 bases between them. CDR3 residues: CASSLYRGGYEQYF. As DNA, the CDR3 is TGTGCCAGCAGCTTATATCGAGGGGGCTACGAGCAGTACTTC.

This sequence joins TRBV6-5 and TRBJ2-3; the D gene is possibly TRBD2 (5 bases). V lost 2 bases and J 4 bases, leaving 10 bases between the germline ends. The CDR3 consists of 14 residues. From germline, CDR1 is MNHEY and CDR2 SVGAGI. The DNA for the CDR3 is TGTGCCAGCAGTTACGAGGGAGTCCCAGATACGCAGTATTTT. It is translated as CASSYEGVPDTQYF.